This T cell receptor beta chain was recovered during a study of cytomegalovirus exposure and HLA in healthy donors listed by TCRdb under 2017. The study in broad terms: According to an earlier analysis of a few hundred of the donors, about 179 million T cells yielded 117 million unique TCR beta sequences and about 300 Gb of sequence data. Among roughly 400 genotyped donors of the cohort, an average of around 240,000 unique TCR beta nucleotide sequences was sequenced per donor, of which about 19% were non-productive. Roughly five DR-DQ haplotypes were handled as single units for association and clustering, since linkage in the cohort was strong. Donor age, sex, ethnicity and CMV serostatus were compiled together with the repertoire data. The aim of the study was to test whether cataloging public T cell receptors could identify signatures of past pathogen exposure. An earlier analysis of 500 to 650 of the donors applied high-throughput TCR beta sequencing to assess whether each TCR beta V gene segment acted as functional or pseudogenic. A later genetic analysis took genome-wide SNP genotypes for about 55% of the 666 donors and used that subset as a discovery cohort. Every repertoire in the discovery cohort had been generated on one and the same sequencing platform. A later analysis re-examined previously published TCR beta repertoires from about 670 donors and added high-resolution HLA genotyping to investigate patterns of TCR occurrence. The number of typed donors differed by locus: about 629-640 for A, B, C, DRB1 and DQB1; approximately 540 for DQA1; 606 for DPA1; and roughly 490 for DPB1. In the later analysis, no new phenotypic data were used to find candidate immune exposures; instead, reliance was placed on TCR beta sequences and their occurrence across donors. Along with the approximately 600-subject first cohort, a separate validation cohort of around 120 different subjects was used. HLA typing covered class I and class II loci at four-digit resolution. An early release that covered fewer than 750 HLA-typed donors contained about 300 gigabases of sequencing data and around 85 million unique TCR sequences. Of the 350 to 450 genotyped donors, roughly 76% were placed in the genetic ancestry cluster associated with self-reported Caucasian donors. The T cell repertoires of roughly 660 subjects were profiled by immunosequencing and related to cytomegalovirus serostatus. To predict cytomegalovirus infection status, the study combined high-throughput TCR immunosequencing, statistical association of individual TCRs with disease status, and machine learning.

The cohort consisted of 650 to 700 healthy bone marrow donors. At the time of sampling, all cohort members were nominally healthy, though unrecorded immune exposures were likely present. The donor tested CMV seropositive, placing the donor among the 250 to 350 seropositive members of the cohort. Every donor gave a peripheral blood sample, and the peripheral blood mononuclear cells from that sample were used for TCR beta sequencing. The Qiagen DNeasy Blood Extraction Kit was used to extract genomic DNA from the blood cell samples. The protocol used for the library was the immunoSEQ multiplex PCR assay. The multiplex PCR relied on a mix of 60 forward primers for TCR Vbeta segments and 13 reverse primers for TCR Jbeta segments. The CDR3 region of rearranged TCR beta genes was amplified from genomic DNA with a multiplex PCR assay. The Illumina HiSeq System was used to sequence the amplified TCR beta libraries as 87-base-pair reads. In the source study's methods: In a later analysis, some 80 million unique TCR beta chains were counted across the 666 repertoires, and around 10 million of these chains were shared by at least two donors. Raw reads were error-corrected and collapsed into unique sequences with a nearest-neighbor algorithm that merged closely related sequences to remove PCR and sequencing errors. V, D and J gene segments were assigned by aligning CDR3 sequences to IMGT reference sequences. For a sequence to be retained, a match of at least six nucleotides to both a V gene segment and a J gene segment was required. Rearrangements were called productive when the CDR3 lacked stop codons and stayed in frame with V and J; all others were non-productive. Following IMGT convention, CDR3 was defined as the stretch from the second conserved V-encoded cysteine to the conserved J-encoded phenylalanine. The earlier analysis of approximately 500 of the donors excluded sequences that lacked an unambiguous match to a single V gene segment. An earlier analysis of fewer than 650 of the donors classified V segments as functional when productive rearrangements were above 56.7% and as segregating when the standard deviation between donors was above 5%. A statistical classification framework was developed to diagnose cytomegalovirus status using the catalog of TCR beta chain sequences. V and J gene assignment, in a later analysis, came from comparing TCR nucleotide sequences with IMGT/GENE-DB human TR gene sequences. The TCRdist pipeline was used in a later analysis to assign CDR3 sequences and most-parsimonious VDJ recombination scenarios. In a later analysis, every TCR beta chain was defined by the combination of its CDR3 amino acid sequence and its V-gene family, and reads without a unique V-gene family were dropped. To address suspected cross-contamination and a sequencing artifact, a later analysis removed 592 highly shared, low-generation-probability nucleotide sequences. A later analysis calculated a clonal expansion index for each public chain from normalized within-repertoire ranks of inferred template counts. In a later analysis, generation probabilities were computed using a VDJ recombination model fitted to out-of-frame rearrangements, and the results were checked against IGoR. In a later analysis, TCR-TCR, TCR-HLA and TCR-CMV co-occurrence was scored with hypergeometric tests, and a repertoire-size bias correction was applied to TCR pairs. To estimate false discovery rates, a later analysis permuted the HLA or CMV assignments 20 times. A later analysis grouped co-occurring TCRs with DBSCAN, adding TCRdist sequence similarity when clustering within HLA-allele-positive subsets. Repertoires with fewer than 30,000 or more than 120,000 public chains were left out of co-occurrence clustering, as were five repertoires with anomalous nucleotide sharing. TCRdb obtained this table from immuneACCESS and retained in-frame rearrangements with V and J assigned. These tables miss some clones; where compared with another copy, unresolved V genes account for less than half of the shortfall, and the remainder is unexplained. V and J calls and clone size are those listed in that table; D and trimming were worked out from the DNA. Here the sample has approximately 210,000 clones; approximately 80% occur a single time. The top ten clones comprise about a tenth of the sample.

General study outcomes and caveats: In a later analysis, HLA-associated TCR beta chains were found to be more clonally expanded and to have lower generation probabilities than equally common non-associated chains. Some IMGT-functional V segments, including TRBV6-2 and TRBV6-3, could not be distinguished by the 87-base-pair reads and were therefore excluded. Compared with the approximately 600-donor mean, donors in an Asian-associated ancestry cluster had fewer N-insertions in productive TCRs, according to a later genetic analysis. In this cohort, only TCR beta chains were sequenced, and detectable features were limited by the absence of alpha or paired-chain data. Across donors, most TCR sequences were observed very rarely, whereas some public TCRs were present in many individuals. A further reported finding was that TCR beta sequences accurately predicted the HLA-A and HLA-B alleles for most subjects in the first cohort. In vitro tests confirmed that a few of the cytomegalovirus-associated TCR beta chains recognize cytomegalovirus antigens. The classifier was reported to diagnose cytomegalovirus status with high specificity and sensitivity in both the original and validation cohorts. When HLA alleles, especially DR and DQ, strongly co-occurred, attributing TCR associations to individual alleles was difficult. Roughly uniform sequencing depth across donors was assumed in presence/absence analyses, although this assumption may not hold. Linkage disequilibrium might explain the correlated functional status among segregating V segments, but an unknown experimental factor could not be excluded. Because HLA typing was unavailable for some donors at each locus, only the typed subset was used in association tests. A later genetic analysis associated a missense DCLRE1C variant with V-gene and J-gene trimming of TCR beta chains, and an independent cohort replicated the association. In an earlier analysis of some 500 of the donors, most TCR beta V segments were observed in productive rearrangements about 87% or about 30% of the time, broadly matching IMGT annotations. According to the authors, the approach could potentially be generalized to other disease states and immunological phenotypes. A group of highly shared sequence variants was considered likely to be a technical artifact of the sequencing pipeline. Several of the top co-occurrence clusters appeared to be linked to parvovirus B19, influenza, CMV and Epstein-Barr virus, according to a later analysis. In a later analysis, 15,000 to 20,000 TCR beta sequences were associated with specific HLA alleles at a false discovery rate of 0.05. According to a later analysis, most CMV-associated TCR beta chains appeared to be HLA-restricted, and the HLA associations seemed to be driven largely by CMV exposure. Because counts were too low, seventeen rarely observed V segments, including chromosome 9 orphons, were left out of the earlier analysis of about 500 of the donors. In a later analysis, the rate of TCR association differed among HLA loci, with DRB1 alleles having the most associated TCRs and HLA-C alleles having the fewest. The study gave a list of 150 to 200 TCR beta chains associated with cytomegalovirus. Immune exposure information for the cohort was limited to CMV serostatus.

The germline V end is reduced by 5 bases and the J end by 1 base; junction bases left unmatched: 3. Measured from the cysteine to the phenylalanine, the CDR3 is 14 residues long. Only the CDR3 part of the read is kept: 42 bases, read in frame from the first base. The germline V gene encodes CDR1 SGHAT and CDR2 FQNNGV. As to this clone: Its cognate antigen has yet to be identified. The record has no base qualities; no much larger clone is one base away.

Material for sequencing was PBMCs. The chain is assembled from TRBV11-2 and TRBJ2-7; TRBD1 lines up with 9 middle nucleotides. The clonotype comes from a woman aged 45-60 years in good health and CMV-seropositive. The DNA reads TGTGCCAGCAGCCACGGGACAGGGTCCTACGAGCAGTACTTC. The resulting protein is CASSHGTGSYEQYF. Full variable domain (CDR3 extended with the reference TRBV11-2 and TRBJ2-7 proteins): EAGVAQSPRYKIIEKRQSVAFWCNPISGHATLYWYQQILGQGPKLLIQFQNNGVVDDSQLPKDRFSAERLKGVDSTLKIQPAKLEDSAVYLCASSHGTGSYEQYFGPGTRLTVT.